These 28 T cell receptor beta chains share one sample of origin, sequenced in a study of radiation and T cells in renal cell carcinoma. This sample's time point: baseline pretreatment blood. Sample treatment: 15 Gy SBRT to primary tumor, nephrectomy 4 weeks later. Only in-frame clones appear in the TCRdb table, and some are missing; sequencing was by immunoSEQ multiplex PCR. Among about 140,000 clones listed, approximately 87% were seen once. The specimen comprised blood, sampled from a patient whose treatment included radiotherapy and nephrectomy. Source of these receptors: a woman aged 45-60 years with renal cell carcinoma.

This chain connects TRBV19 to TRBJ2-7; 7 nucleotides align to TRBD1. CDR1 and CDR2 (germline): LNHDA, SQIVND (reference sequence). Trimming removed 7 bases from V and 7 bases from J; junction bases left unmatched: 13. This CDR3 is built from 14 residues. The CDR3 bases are TGTGCCAGTACCCCGCCGGGACAGCTTAATGAGCAGTACTTC. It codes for CASTPPGQLNEQYF.

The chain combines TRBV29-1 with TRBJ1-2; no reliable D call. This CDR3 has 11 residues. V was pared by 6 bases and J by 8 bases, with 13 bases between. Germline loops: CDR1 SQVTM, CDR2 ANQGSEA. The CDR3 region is CSVEEAGGYTF. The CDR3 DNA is TGCAGCGTCGAGGAGGCGGGCGGCTACACCTTC. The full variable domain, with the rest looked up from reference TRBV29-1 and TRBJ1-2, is SAVISQKPSRDICQRGTSLTIQCQVDSQVTMMFWYRQQPGQSLTLIATANQGSEATYESGFVIDKFPISRPNLTFSTLTVSNMSPEDSSIYLCSVEEAGGYTFGSGTRLTVV.

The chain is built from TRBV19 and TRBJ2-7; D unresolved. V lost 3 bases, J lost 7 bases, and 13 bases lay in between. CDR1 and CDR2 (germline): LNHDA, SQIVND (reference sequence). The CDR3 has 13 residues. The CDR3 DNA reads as TGTGCCAGTAGTATCGAAGCTCCTGGGGAGCAGTACTTC. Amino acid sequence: CASSIEAPGEQYF.

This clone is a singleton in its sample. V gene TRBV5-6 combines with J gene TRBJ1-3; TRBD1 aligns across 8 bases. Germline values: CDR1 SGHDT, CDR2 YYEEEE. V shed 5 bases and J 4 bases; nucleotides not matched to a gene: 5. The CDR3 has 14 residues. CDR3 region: CASSNRGAGNTIYF. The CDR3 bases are TGTGCCAGCAGTAACAGGGGGGCAGGAAACACCATATATTTT.

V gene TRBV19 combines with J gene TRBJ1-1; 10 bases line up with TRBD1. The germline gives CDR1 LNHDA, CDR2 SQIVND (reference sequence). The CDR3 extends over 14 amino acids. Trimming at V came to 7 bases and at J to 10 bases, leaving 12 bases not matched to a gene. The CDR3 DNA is TGTGCCAGTAACGCGGACAGGGGGGCTAGGGGAGCTTTCTTT. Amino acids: CASNADRGARGAFF. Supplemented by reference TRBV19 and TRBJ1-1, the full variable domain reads DGGITQSPKYLFRKEGQNVTLSCEQNLNHDAMYWYRQDPGQGLRLIYYSQIVNDFQKGDIAEGYSVSREKKESFPLTVTSAQKNPTAFYLCASNADRGARGAFFGQGTRLTVV.

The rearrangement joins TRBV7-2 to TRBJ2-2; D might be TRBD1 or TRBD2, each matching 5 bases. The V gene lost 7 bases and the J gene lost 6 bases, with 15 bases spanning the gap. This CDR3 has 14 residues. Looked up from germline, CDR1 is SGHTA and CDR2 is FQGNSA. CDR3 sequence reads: CASIPSRGPGELFF. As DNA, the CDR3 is TGTGCCAGCATCCCATCGAGGGGCCCCGGGGAGCTGTTTTTT.

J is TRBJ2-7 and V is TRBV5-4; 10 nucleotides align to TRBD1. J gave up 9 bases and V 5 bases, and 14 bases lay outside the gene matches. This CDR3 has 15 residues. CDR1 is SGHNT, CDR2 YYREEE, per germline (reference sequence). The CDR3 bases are TGTGCCAGCAGACCAGACAGGGGGCTAGCTACTGGGCAGTACTTC. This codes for CASRPDRGLATGQYF. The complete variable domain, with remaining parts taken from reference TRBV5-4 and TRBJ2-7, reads ETGVTQSPTHLIKTRGQQVTLRCSSQSGHNTVSWYQQALGQGPQFIFQYYREEENGRGNFPPRFSGLQFPNYSSELNVNALELDDSALYLCASRPDRGLATGQYFGPGTRLTVT.

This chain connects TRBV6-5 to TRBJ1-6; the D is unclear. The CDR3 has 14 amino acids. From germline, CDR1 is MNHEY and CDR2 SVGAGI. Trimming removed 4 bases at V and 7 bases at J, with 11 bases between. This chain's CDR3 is CASSWTTGNSPLHF. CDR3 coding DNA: TGTGCCAGCAGTTGGACCACGGGAAATTCACCCCTCCACTTT.

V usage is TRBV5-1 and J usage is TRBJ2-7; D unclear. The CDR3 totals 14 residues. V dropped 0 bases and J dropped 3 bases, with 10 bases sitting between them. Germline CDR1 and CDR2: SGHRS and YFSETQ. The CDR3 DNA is TGCGCCAGCAGCTTGGGTGGCCGGGTCTACGAGCAGTACTTC. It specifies CASSLGGRVYEQYF.

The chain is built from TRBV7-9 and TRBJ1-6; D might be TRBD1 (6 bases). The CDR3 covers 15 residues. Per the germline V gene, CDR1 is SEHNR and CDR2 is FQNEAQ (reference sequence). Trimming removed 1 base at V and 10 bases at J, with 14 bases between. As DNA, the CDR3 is TGTGCCAGCAGCTTAGAGGGGGGCGCGGAGTCACCCCTCCACTTT. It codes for CASSLEGGAESPLHF.

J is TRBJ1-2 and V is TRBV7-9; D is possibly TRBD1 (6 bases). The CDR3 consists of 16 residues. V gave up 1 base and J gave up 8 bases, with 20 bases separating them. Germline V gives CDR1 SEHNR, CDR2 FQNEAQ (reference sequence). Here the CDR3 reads CASSLERGRKRGGYTF. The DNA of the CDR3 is TGTGCCAGCAGCTTAGAGAGGGGGAGAAAACGGGGAGGCTACACCTTC.

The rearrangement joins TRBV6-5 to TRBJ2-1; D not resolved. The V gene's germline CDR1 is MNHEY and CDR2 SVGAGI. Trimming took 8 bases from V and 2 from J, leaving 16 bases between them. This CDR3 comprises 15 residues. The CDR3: CASESRVRTYNEQFF. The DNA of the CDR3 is TGTGCCAGCGAGTCCCGGGTGAGGACCTACAATGAGCAGTTCTTC.

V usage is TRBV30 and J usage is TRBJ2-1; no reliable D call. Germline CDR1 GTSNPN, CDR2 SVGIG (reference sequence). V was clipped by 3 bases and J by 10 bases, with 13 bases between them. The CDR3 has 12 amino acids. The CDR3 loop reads CAWSPPRREQFF. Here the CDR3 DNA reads TGTGCCTGGAGCCCTCCTAGGCGAGAGCAGTTCTTC.

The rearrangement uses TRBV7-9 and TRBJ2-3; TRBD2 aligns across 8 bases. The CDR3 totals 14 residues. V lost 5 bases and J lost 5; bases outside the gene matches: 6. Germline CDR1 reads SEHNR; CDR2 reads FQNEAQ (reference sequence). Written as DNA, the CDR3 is TGTGCCAGCAGCCCGACTAGCGTCCTAGATACGCAGTATTTT. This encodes CASSPTSVLDTQYF.

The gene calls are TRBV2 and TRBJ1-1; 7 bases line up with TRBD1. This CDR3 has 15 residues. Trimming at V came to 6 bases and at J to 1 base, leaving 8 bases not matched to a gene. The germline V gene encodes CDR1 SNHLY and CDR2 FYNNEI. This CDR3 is CASRPFEGANTEAFF. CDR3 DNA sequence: TGTGCCAGCAGGCCCTTCGAGGGGGCGAACACTGAAGCTTTCTTT.

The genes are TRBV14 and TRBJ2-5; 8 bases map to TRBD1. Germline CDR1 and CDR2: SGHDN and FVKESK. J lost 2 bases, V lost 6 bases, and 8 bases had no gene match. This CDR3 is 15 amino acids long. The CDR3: CASSKRTGFQETQYF. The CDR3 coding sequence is TGTGCCAGCAGTAAGAGGACAGGGTTTCAAGAGACCCAGTACTTC.

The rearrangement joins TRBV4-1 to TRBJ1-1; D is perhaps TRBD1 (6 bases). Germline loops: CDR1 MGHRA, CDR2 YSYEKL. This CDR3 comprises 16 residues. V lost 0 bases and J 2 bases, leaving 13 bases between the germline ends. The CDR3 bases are TGCGCCAGCAGCCAAGAGGGGGGGGACACCAACACTGAAGCTTTCTTT. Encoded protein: CASSQEGGDTNTEAFF.

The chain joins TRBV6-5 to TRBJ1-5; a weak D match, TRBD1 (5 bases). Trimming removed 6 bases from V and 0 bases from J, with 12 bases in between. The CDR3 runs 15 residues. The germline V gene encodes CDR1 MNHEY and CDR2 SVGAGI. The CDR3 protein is CASSPWDASNQPQHF. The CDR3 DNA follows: TGTGCCAGCAGCCCCTGGGACGCTAGCAATCAGCCCCAGCATTTT.

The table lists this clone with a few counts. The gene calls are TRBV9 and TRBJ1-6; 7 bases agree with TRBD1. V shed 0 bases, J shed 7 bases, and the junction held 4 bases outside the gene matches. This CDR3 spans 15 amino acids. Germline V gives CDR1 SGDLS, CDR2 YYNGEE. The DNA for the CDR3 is TGTGCCAGCAGCGTAGGGACAGGCTTCAATTCACCCCTCCACTTT. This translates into CASSVGTGFNSPLHF.

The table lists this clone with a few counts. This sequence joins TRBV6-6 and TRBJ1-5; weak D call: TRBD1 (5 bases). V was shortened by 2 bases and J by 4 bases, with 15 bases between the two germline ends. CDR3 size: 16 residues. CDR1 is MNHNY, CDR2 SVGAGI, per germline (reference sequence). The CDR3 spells CASSYGDGGRNQPQHF. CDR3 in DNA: TGTGCCAGCAGTTACGGCGACGGGGGTCGGAATCAGCCCCAGCATTTT.

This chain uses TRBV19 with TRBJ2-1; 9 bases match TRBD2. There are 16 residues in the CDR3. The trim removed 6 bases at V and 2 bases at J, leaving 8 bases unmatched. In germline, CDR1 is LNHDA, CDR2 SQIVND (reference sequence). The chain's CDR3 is CASSGAGGRTYNEQFF. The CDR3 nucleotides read TGTGCCAGTAGCGGTGCGGGGGGGCGCACCTACAATGAGCAGTTCTTC.

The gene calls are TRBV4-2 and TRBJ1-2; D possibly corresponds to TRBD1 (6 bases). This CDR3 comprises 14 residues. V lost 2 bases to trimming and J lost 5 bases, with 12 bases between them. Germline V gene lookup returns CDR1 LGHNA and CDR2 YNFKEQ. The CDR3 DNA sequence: TGTGCCAGCAGCCAAACAGGAGGGGGGTATGGCTACACCTTC. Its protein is CASSQTGGGYGYTF.

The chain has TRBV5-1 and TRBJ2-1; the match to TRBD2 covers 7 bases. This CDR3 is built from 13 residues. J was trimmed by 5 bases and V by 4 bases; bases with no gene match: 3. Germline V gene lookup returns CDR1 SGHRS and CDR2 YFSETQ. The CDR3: CASSQGTNNEQFF. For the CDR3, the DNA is TGCGCCAGCAGCCAAGGGACTAACAATGAGCAGTTCTTC.

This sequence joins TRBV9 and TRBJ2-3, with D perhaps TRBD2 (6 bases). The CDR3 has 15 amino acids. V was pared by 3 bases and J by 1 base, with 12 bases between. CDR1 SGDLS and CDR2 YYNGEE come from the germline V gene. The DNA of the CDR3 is TGTGCCAGCAGCGACCCGGGACTGGGCACAGATACGCAGTATTTT. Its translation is CASSDPGLGTDTQYF.

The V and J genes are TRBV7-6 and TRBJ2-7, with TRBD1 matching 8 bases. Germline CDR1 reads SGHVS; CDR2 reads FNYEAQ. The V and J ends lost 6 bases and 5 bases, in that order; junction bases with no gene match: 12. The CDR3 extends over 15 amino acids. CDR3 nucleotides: TGTGCCAGCAGTTCCATCGACAGGGGTACTCACGAGCAGTACTTC. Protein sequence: CASSSIDRGTHEQYF.

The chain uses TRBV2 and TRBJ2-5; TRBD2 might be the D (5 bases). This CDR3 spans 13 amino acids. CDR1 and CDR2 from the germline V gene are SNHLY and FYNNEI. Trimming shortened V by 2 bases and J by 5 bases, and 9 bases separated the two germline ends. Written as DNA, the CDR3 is TGTGCCAGCAGTGAACGTCGGAGGGAGACCCAGTACTTC. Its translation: CASSERRRETQYF.

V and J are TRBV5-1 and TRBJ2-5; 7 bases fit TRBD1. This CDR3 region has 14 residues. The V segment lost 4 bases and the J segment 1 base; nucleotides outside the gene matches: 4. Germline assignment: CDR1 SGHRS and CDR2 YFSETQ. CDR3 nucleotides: TGCGCCAGCAGCAACACAGGGGCCCAAGAGACCCAGTACTTC. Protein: CASSNTGAQETQYF.

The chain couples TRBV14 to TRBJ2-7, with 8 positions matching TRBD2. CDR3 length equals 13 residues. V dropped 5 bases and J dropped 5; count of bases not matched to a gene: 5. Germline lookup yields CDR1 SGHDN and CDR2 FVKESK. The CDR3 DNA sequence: TGTGCCAGCAGCGACGGACTAGCCCACGAGCAGTACTTC. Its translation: CASSDGLAHEQYF. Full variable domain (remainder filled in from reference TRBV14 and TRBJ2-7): EAGVTQFPSHSVIEKGQTVTLRCDPISGHDNLYWYRRVMGKEIKFLLHFVKESKQDESGMPNNRFLAERTGGTYSTLKVQPAELEDSGVYFCASSDGLAHEQYFGPGTRLTVT.